This TCR beta chain comes out of a study of human T cells and chemical hapten exposure. Study outcomes and limitations: Patch test score was positively correlated with the counts of TCRs that had expanded at PT1. TCRs above 1 in 1000 frequency stayed constant with DPC sensitization.

TCRdb reprocessed the RACE reads via MiXCR and lists one record per CDR3 protein. The sample consists of some 39,000 distinct CDR3 sequences, approximately 9.5% of them appearing once. Time point given: patch test 3, about 24 weeks after DPC sensitization. Treatment denoted: therapeutic diphenylcyclopropenone sensitization with weekly scalp DPC. Whole blood that had not been fractionated was the source of extracted total RNA. The V gene lost 2 bases and the J gene lost 4 bases, with 13 bases spanning the gap. The CDR3 spans 15 residues. Germline-derived CDR1 and CDR2 are SGHAT and FQNNGV. This clonotype was seen a few times. What it binds is not known.

This sequence was found in a man aged 50 or older with alopecia areata. Some clones in this sample may be carry-over from other donors' samples. The sequencing here drew on whole blood, taken in connection with sensitization to the hapten diphenylcyclopropenone (DPC). The chain couples TRBV11-2 to TRBJ2-3; D unresolved. In DNA form, the CDR3 reads TGTGCCAGCAGCTTACGTCCAGCTACGGCAGATACGCAGTATTTT. Protein product: CASSLRPATADTQYF.